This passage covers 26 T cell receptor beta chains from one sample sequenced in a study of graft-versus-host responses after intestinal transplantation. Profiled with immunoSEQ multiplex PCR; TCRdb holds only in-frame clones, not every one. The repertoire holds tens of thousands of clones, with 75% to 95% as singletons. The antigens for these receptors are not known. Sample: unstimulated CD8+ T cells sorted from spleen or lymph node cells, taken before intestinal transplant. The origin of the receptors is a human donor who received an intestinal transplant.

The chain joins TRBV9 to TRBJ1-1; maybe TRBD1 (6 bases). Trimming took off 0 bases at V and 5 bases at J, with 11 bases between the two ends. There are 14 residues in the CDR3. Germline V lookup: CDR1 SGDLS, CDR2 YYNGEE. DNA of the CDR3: TGTGCCAGCAGCGTAGGCAGGGGAACAACTGAAGCTTTCTTT. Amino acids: CASSVGRGTTEAFF. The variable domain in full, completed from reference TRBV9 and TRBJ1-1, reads DSGVTQTPKHLITATGQRVTLRCSPRSGDLSVYWYQQSLDQGLQFLIQYYNGEERAKGNILERFSAQQFPDLHSELNLSSLELGDSALYFCASSVGRGTTEAFFGQGTRLTVV.

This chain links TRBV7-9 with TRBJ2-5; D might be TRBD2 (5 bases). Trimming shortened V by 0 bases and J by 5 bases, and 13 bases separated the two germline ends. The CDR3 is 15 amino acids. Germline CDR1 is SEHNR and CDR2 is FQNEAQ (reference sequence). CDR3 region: CASSLARAGEETQYF. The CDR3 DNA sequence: TGTGCCAGCAGCTTAGCGAGGGCAGGAGAGGAGACCCAGTACTTC.

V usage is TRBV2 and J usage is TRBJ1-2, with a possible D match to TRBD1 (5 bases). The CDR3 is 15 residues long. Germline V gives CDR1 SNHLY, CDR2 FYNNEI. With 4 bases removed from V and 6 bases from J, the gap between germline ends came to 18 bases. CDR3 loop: CASSGEQVKVDGYTF. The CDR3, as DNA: TGTGCCAGCAGTGGAGAACAGGTCAAGGTGGATGGCTACACCTTC.

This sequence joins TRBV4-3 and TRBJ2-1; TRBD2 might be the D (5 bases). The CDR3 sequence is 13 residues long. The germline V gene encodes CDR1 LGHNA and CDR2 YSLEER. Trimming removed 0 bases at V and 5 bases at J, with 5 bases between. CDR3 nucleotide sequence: TGCGCCAGCAGCCAAGACGGGGACAATGAGCAGTTCTTC. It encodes CASSQDGDNEQFF.

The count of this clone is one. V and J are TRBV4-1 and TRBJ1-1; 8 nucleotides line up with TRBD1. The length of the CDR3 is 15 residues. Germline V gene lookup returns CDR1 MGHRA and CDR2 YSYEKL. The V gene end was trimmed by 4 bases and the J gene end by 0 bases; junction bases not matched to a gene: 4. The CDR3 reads CASSPQGAMNTEAFF. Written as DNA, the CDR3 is TGCGCCAGCAGCCCCCAGGGGGCGATGAACACTGAAGCTTTCTTT.

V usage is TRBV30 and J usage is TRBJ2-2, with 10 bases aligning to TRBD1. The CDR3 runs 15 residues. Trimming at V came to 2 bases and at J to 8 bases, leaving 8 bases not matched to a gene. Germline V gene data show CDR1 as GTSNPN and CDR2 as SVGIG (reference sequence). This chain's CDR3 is CAWSPWGTGVGELFF. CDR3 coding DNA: TGTGCCTGGAGTCCTTGGGGGACAGGGGTAGGGGAGCTGTTTTTT.

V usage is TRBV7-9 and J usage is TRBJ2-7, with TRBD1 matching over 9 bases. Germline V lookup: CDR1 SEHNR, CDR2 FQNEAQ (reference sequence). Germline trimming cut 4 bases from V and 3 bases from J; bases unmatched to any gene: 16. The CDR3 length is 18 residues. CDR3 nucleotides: TGTGCCAGCAGCTCCCGGGACAGGGACACGACTAAGAACTACGAGCAGTACTTC. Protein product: CASSSRDRDTTKNYEQYF.

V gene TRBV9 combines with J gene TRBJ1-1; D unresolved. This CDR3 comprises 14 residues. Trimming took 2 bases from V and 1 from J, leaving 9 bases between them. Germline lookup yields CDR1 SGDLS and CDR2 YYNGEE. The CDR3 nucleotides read TGTGCCAGCAGCGTTCTGACATCGAACACTGAAGCTTTCTTT. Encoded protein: CASSVLTSNTEAFF. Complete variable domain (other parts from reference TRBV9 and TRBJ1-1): DSGVTQTPKHLITATGQRVTLRCSPRSGDLSVYWYQQSLDQGLQFLIQYYNGEERAKGNILERFSAQQFPDLHSELNLSSLELGDSALYFCASSVLTSNTEAFFGQGTRLTVV.

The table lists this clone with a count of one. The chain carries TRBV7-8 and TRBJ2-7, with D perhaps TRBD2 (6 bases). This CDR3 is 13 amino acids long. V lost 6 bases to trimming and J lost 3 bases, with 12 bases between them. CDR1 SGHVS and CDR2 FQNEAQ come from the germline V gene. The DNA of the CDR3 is TGTGCCAGCAGGGGGCTAGCGAGCTACGAGCAGTACTTC. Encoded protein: CASRGLASYEQYF.

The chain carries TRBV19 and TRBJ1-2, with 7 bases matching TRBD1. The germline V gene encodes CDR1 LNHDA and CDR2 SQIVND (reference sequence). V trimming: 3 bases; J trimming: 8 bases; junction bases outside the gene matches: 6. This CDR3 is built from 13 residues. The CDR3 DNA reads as TGTGCCAGTAGTATGGACAGGCGCTCAGGCTACACCTTC. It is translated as CASSMDRRSGYTF. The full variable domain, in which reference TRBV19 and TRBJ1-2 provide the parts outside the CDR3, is DGGITQSPKYLFRKEGQNVTLSCEQNLNHDAMYWYRQDPGQGLRLIYYSQIVNDFQKGDIAEGYSVSREKKESFPLTVTSAQKNPTAFYLCASSMDRRSGYTFGSGTRLTVV.

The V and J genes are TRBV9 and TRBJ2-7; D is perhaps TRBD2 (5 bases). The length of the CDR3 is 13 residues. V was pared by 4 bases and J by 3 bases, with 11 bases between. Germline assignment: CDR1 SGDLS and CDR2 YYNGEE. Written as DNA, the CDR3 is TGTGCCAGCAGCCCATACGGGAACTACGAGCAGTACTTC. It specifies CASSPYGNYEQYF. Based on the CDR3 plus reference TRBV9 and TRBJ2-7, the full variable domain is DSGVTQTPKHLITATGQRVTLRCSPRSGDLSVYWYQQSLDQGLQFLIQYYNGEERAKGNILERFSAQQFPDLHSELNLSSLELGDSALYFCASSPYGNYEQYFGPGTRLTVT.

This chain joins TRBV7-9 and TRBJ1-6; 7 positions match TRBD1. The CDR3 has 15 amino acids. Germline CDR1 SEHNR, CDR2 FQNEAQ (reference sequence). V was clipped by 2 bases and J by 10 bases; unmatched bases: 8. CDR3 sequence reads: CASSLIGDRDSPLHF. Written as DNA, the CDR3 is TGTGCCAGCAGCTTAATCGGGGACAGAGACTCACCCCTCCACTTT.

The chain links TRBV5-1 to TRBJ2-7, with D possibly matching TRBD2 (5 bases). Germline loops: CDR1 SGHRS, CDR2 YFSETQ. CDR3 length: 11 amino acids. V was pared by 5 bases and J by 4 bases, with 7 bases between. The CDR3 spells CASRSGYEQYF. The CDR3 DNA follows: TGCGCCAGCAGGTCGGGATACGAGCAGTACTTC.

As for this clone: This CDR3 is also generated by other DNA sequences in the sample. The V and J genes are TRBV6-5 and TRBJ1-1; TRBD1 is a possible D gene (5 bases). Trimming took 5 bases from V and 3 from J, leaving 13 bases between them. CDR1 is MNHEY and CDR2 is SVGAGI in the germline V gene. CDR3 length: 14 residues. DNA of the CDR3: TGTGCCAGCAGTCCCCGGGGGTGGGACACTGAAGCTTTCTTT. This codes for CASSPRGWDTEAFF.

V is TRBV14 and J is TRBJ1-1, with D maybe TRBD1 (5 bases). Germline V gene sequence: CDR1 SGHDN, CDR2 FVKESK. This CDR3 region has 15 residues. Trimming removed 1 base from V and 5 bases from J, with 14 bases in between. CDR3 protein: CASSQASSGRTEAFF. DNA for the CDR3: TGTGCCAGCAGCCAAGCGTCGTCAGGGCGGACTGAAGCTTTCTTT.

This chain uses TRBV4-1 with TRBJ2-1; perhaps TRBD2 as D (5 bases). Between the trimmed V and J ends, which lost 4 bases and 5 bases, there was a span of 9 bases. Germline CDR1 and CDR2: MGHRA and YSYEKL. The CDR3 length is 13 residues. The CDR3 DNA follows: TGCGCCAGCAGCCTTTCGCGGGACAATGAGCAGTTCTTC. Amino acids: CASSLSRDNEQFF.

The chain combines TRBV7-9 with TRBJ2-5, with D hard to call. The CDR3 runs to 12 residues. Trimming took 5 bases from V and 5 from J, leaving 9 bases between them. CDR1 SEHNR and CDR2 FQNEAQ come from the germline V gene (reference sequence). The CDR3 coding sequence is TGTGCCAGCAGCCACGCGGAGGAGACCCAGTACTTC. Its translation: CASSHAEETQYF.

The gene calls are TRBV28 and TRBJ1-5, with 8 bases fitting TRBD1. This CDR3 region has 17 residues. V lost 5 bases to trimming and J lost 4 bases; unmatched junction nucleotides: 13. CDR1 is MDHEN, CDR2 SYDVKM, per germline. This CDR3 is CASSPFPGTGGNQPQHF. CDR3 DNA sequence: TGTGCCAGCAGTCCGTTCCCCGGGACAGGTGGAAATCAGCCCCAGCATTTT.

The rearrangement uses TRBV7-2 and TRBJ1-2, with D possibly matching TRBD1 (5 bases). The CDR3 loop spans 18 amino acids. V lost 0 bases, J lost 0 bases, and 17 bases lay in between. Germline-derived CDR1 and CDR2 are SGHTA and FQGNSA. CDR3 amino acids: CASSLARGLGIANYGYTF. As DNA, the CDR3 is TGTGCCAGCAGCTTAGCTAGGGGATTAGGAATAGCTAACTATGGCTACACCTTC. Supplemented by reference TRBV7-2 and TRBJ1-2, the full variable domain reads GAGVSQSPSNKVTEKGKDVELRCDPISGHTALYWYRQSLGQGLEFLIYFQGNSAPDKSGLPSDRFSAERTGGSVSTLTIQRTQQEDSAVYLCASSLARGLGIANYGYTFGSGTRLTVV.

The CDR3 protein is CASGREGNQPQHF. The CDR3 DNA is TGTGCCAGTGGTAGGGAGGGCAATCAGCCCCAGCATTTT. The chain couples TRBV19 to TRBJ1-5; D call uncertain. CDR1 is LNHDA and CDR2 is SQIVND in the germline V gene (reference sequence). The ends were cut back, 8 bases at V and 2 bases at J, with 10 bases in the middle. The CDR3 consists of 13 residues.

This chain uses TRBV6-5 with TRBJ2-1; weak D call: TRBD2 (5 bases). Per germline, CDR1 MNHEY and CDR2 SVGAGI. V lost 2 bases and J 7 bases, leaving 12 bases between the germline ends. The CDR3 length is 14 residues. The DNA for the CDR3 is TGTGCCAGCAGTTACGGAGTACTAGTGAATGAGCAGTTCTTC. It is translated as CASSYGVLVNEQFF.

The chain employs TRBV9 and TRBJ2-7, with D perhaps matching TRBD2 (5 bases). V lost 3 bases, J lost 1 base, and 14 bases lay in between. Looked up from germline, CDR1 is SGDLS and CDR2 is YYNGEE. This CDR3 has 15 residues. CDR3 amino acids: CASSATAGESYEQYF. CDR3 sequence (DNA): TGTGCCAGCAGCGCGACCGCCGGGGAGTCCTACGAGCAGTACTTC.

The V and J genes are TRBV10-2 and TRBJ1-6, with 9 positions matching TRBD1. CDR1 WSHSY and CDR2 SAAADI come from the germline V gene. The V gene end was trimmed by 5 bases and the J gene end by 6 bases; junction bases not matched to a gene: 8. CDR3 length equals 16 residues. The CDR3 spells CASSPGQGVINSPLHF. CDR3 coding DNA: TGCGCCAGCAGTCCGGGACAGGGAGTTATTAATTCACCCCTCCACTTT.

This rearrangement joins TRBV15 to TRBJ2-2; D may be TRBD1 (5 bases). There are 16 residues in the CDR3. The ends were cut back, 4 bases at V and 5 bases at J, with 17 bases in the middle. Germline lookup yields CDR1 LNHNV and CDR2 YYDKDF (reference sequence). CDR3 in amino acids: CATSTVSQVRTGELFF. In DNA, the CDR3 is TGTGCCACCAGCACGGTATCACAGGTTAGGACCGGGGAGCTGTTTTTT.

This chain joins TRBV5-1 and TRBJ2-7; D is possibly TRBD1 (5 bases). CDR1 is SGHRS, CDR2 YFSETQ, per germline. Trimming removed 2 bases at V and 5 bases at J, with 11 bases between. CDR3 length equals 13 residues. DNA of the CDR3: TGCGCCAGCAGCTTCCGGGCAGGGCACGAGCAGTACTTC. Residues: CASSFRAGHEQYF.

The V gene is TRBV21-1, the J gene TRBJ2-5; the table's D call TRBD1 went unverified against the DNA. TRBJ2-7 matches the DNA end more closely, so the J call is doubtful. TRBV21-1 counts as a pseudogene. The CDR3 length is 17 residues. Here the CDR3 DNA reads TGTGCCAGCAGCAAATCACCTGACAGGCGCCCCTCCTACGAGCAGTACTTC. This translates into CASSKSPDRRPSYEQYF.